Below, 23 T cell receptor beta chains from the same sample are listed, as sequenced in a study of OX40 agonist ivuxolimab in advanced cancers. The data were produced by immunoSEQ multiplex PCR, yet TCRdb's version contains in-frame clones alone and is incomplete. Among 45,000 to 60,000 clones listed, approximately 89% were seen once. Sequenced material: CD4+ or CD8+ T cells sorted from blood, taken in a trial of the OX40 agonist ivuxolimab. The receptors here all came from an adult with an advanced solid tumor such as melanoma, head and neck, liver or kidney cancer.

This clone was observed once. This chain connects TRBV11-2 to TRBJ1-2, with a tentative D call TRBD1 (6 bases). V lost 5 bases, J lost 4 bases, and 14 bases lay in between. The CDR3 covers 14 residues. Germline CDR1 SGHAT, CDR2 FQNNGV. For the CDR3, the DNA is TGTGCCAGCAGCGGGGACACAGGTTTCTATGGCTACACCTTC. Translating it yields CASSGDTGFYGYTF.

The V and J genes are TRBV21-1 and TRBJ1-5. TRBV21-1 is a recognized pseudogene. This CDR3 contains 16 residues. CDR3 nucleotide sequence: TGTGCCAGCAGCAATTTATTGCGGCGTAGCAATCAGCCCCAGCATTTT. This gives the protein CASSNLLRRSNQPQHF.

The CDR3 DNA follows: TGTGCCAGCAGCTGGACCGACAGCTTTTACAATGAGCAGTTCTTC. This translates into CASSWTDSFYNEQFF. The chain is built from TRBV7-6 and TRBJ2-1, with a tentative D call TRBD1 (5 bases). This CDR3 contains 15 residues. The V and J ends lost 4 bases and 4 bases respectively, with 14 bases between them. Per germline, CDR1 SGHVS and CDR2 FNYEAQ. The full variable domain, its missing parts supplied by reference TRBV7-6 and TRBJ2-1, is GAGVSQSPRYKVTKRGQDVALRCDPISGHVSLYWYRQALGQGPEFLTYFNYEAQQDKSGLPNDRFSAERPEGSISTLTIQRTEQRDSAMYRCASSWTDSFYNEQFFGPGTRLTVL.

This clone was found once. The V call is TRBV7-6, the J call TRBJ2-3; TRBD2 matches 10 bases. V trimming: 1 base; J trimming: 0 bases; junction bases outside the gene matches: 4. CDR1 and CDR2 from the germline V gene are SGHVS and FNYEAQ. This CDR3 spans 17 amino acids. Here the CDR3 reads CASSLDRSGRSTDTQYF. CDR3 DNA: TGTGCCAGCAGCTTAGACCGTAGCGGGAGGAGCACAGATACGCAGTATTTT.

The rearrangement links TRBV9 to TRBJ2-1, with D tentatively TRBD2 (6 bases). Germline V gene lookup returns CDR1 SGDLS and CDR2 YYNGEE. V was clipped by 0 bases and J by 9 bases, with 7 bases between them. There are 12 residues in the CDR3. The CDR3, as DNA: TGTGCCAGCAGCGTAGCGGGACTTGAGCAGTTCTTC. Protein: CASSVAGLEQFF.

The V and J genes are TRBV6-5 and TRBJ2-2, with 11 bases lining up with TRBD2. CDR1 is MNHEY and CDR2 is SVGAGI in the germline V gene. The CDR3 consists of 15 residues. With V trimmed by 7 bases and J by 6 bases, 7 bases remained unmatched. CDR3 region: CASTPGTSGPGELFF. The CDR3 bases are TGTGCCAGCACCCCCGGGACTAGCGGACCCGGGGAGCTGTTTTTT.

This chain links TRBV7-9 with TRBJ1-2; weak D call: TRBD1 (5 bases). V was clipped by 1 base and J by 7 bases, with 13 bases between them. This CDR3 is built from 14 residues. Germline CDR1 is SEHNR and CDR2 is FQNEAQ (reference sequence). CDR3 coding DNA: TGTGCCAGCAGCTTAGAGAAGGACATTTTTGGCTACACCTTC. This sequence encodes CASSLEKDIFGYTF.

The sample holds a few counts of this clone. V is TRBV11-2 and J is TRBJ2-7; 8 bases agree with TRBD1. Trimming at V came to 3 bases and at J to 7 bases, leaving 11 bases not matched to a gene. Germline lookup yields CDR1 SGHAT and CDR2 FQNNGV. The CDR3 loop spans 15 amino acids. This CDR3 is CASSFGQGTLREQYF. The CDR3 DNA reads as TGTGCCAGCAGCTTCGGACAGGGTACGCTGCGAGAGCAGTACTTC.

The rearrangement uses TRBV10-1 and TRBJ2-1, with D maybe TRBD2 (5 bases). V dropped 0 bases and J dropped 0 bases, with 9 bases sitting between them. Germline CDR1 WNHNN, CDR2 SYGVQD (reference sequence). This CDR3 comprises 16 residues. The CDR3 DNA sequence: TGCGCCAGCAGTGAGTCCGCTGGGAGCTCCTACAATGAGCAGTTCTTC. This encodes CASSESAGSSYNEQFF.

The chain is built from TRBV28 and TRBJ2-7, with D perhaps assigned TRBD1 or TRBD2 (6 bases each). V was pared by 6 bases and J by 6 bases, with 9 bases between. Germline CDR1 and CDR2: MDHEN and SYDVKM. The CDR3 extends over 11 amino acids. The CDR3 loop is CASSRGPEQYV. The DNA of the CDR3 is TGTGCCAGCAGCCGGGGGCCCGAGCAGTACGTC.

V gene TRBV14 combines with J gene TRBJ1-1; unclear D gene. The CDR3 runs to 14 residues. The germline gives CDR1 SGHDN, CDR2 FVKESK. Trimming pared 2 bases from V and 7 bases from J, leaving 14 bases between. The CDR3 DNA reads as TGTGCCAGCAGCCAAACCCACAGTCGTAGTGAAGCTTTCTTT. It specifies CASSQTHSRSEAFF.

CDR3 amino acids: CASSDFYGNEQYF. CDR3 in DNA: TGTGCCAGCAGTGACTTTTATGGGAACGAGCAGTACTTC. This chain joins TRBV6-4 and TRBJ2-7; D is ambiguous. CDR3 size: 13 residues. Trimming left V 1 base short and J 5 bases short, with 9 bases between. Germline V CDR1 and CDR2: MRHNA, SNTAGT.

This chain links TRBV27 with TRBJ2-5; TRBD1 matches at 10 bases. The CDR3 loop spans 15 amino acids. The junction had 9 bases not matched to a gene; V was cut back by 6 bases and J by 5 bases. Germline CDR1 and CDR2: MNHEY and SMNVEV (reference sequence). CDR3 sequence reads: CASRSGQGERETQYF. The CDR3 bases are TGTGCCAGCAGATCAGGACAGGGGGAGAGGGAGACCCAGTACTTC.

V usage is TRBV28 and J usage is TRBJ2-3; D unclear. Trimming left V 3 bases short and J 2 bases short, with 9 bases between. Germline V gene lookup returns CDR1 MDHEN and CDR2 SYDVKM. The CDR3 has 14 residues. The CDR3 spells CASSLVSHTDTQYF. The CDR3 region has the DNA TGTGCCAGCAGTTTGGTCAGCCACACAGATACGCAGTATTTT.

The rearrangement uses TRBV11-2 and TRBJ2-3, with a possible D match to TRBD2 (6 bases). Per the germline V gene, CDR1 is SGHAT and CDR2 is FQNNGV. The CDR3 consists of 14 residues. The ends were cut back, 5 bases at V and 0 bases at J, with 9 bases in the middle. For the CDR3, the DNA is TGTGCCAGCAGCCAAGCGGGTAGCACAGATACGCAGTATTTT. This encodes CASSQAGSTDTQYF.

The chain carries TRBV9 and TRBJ2-5; D gene ambiguous. The CDR3 extends over 13 amino acids. Germline lookup yields CDR1 SGDLS and CDR2 YYNGEE. V gave up 4 bases and J gave up 8 bases, with 15 bases separating them. The CDR3 DNA is TGTGCCAGCAGCCTCGACCCTCAAGGAACCCAGTACTTC. It specifies CASSLDPQGTQYF.

As concerns this clone: One end of the junction is discordant with germline, which a read error may explain. This chain links TRBV4-1 with TRBJ1-2; a weak D match, TRBD1 (6 bases). Germline assignment: CDR1 MGHRA and CDR2 YSYEKL. This CDR3 contains 15 residues. This CDR3 is CASSYARGLDYGYAF. The CDR3 DNA reads TGCGCCAGCAGCTACGCCAGGGGTTTAGACTATGGCTACGCCTTC.

V and J are TRBV5-4 and TRBJ2-7; unclear D gene. V gave up 1 base and J gave up 3 bases, with 11 bases separating them. The V gene's germline CDR1 is SGHNT and CDR2 YYREEE (reference sequence). The CDR3 runs to 14 residues. DNA for the CDR3: TGTGCCAGCAGCTTGCGGAGCCGGCACTACGAGCAGTACTTC. It translates to CASSLRSRHYEQYF.

This chain links TRBV7-9 with TRBJ1-2; tentative D call: TRBD1 (5 bases). In germline, CDR1 is SEHNR, CDR2 FQNEAQ (reference sequence). V was trimmed by 2 bases and J by 8 bases, leaving 9 bases between them. This CDR3 spans 12 amino acids. The DNA for the CDR3 is TGTGCCAGCAGCTTAACGGGGGTAGGCTACACCTTC. It encodes CASSLTGVGYTF.

The chain is built from TRBV6-6 and TRBJ2-6; 7 bases fit TRBD1. CDR3 length: 16 amino acids. V lost 8 bases, J lost 0 bases, and 7 bases stayed unmatched. Germline-derived CDR1 and CDR2 are MNHNY and SVGAGI (reference sequence). This chain's CDR3 is CASRDSKYSGANVLTF. CDR3 bases: TGTGCCAGCCGGGACAGTAAATACTCTGGGGCCAACGTCCTGACTTTC.

This clone was counted once. J is TRBJ1-1 and V is TRBV5-1; D is ambiguous. With 0 bases removed from V and 0 bases from J, the gap between germline ends came to 9 bases. The CDR3 runs to 15 residues. In germline, CDR1 is SGHRS, CDR2 YFSETQ. Here the CDR3 reads CASSLAEKLNTEAFF. The CDR3 DNA reads TGCGCCAGCAGCTTGGCCGAGAAGTTGAACACTGAAGCTTTCTTT.

The chain is built from TRBV28 and TRBJ2-7, with a possible D match to TRBD1 (6 bases). The CDR3 has 13 residues. Trimming left V 5 bases short and J 2 bases short, with 10 bases between. Germline values: CDR1 MDHEN, CDR2 SYDVKM. CDR3 DNA: TGTGCCAGCAGTACTTACAGGGCCTACGAGCAGTACGTC. Protein: CASSTYRAYEQYV.

The chain combines TRBV28 with TRBJ2-5; no definite D call. Germline V gives CDR1 MDHEN, CDR2 SYDVKM. This CDR3 contains 16 residues. V was trimmed by 6 bases and J by 2 bases, leaving 19 bases between them. CDR3 in DNA: TGTGCCAGCAGGACCCCGGACGGCCCGTGGCAAGAGACCCAGTACTTC. Translated, it gives CASRTPDGPWQETQYF.